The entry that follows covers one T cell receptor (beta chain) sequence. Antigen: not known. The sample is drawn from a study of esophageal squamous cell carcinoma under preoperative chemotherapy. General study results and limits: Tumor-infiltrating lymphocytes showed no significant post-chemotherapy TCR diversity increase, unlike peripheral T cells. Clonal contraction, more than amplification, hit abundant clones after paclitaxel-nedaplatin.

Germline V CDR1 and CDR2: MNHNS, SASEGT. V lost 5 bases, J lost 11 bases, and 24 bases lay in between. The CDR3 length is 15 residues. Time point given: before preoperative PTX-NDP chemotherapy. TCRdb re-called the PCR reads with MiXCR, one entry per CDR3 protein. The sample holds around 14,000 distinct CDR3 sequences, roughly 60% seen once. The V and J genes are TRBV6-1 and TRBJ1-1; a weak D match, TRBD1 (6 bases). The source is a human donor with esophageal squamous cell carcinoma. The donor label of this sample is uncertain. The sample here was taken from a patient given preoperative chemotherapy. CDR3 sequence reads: CASSLGGGAKSSAFF. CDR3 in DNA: TGTGCCAGCAGTCTCGGGGGGGGCGCAAAATCCTCCGCTTTCTTT.